These T cell receptor beta chains were read from a single sample in a study of post-analysis software for immune sequencing data. One entry per CDR3 protein results from TCRdb running MiXCR on the PCR reads. The sample holds about 560,000 distinct CDR3 sequences, 44% seen once. The sequenced material came from blood. Receptors originate from a girl under 18 with multiple sclerosis. Both conserved end residues are part of each CDR3. A D gene is named only where the DNA matches it firmly. The size entry is marked missing in some rows and otherwise reads once, few, many or a size class.

d_gene | abundance | j_gene | v_gene | CDR3nt | CDR3aa
NA | NA | TRBJ1-6 | TRBV7-9 | TGTGCCAGCAGCTCCGGACAGACAACTTCACCCCTCCACTTT | CASSSGQTTSPLHF
TRBD1 | few | TRBJ2-4 | TRBV10-3 | TGTGCCATCAGTGAGTCGAAGGCAGGGGGCAAAAACATTCAGTACTTC | CAISESKAGGKNIQYF
NA | NA | TRBJ2-7 | TRBV6-5 | TGTGCCAGCAGTTATCGCCGGAGGGGGATGTACGAGCAGTACTTC | CASSYRRRGMYEQYF
TRBD1 | NA | TRBJ1-2 | TRBV20-1 | TGCAGTGCTAGAATGGCAGGGGGCGCGGATGGCTACACCTTC | CSARMAGGADGYTF
NA | NA | TRBJ2-4 | TRBV7-8 | TGTGCCAGCAGCTTATCTGGAAACCCCCTAGCCAAAAACATTCAGTACTTC | CASSLSGNPLAKNIQYF
TRBD1 | NA | TRBJ2-1 | TRBV6-5 | TGTGCCAGCAGTTACTCGGGACAGGGTGAGGGGGAGCAGTTCTTC | CASSYSGQGEGEQFF
NA | NA | TRBJ1-5 | TRBV5-1 | TGCGCCAGCAGCGCAGAAGGAGGGTTCGGCAATCGGCCCCAGCATTTT | CASSAEGGFGNRPQHF
TRBD2 | NA | TRBJ2-5 | TRBV7-8 | TGTGCCAGCAGCTCCCTCGGGGGGGCGGGAGCAGGAGGGACCCAGTACTTC | CASSSLGGAGAGGTQYF
TRBD2 | NA | TRBJ2-3 | TRBV5-1 | TGCGCCAGCAGCCCAGGACTAGCGGCAGCCGGGATGGGAGATACGCAGTATTTT | CASSPGLAAAGMGDTQYF
NA | NA | TRBJ2-5 | TRBV10-3 | TGTGCCATCAGTGAGCCCTCCCCGGGCGAGACCCAGTACTTC | CAISEPSPGETQYF
NA | NA | TRBJ1-2 | TRBV6-5 | TGTGCCAGCAGTCCCTCAGGGACCCCTAACTATGGCTACACCTTC | CASSPSGTPNYGYTF
NA | few | TRBJ1-6 | TRBV5-4 | TGTGCCAGCACCCCCAGCGGACAGAGCCCTTCACCCCTCCACTTT | CASTPSGQSPSPLHF
NA | NA | TRBJ1-5 | TRBV12-3/TRBV12-4 | TGTGCCAGCAGTTTCGCGCCACGCAATCAGCCCCAGCATTTT | CASSFAPRNQPQHF
TRBD1 | NA | TRBJ1-2 | TRBV12-3/TRBV12-4 | TGTGCCAGCAGGCCGGGACAGGGGGCGTCTGGCTACACCTTC | CASRPGQGASGYTF
TRBD2 | NA | TRBJ2-1 | TRBV5-1 | TGCGCCAGCAGCCTCCTTACCGGGACTAGCGGGACCGATGAGCAGTTCTTC | CASSLLTGTSGTDEQFF
NA | NA | TRBJ1-2 | TRBV7-2 | TGTGCCAGCAGCCCAAGGCGTCAGGAAAGAGGCTACACCTTC | CASSPRRQERGYTF
NA | few | TRBJ2-7 | TRBV7-2 | TGTGCCAGCAGCTTAACCCGTAGCTCCTACGAGCAGTACTTC | CASSLTRSSYEQYF
NA | NA | TRBJ2-1 | TRBV5-1 | TGCGCCAGCAGCTTCTCCAACAATGAGCAGTTCTTC | CASSFSNNEQFF
NA | few | TRBJ1-2 | TRBV5-1 | TGCGCCAGCAGCTCAGACGTCGGGGGCAGCTATGGCTACACCTTC | CASSSDVGGSYGYTF
NA | NA | TRBJ2-6 | TRBV25-1 | TGTGCCAGCAGGGACGTGAGCTCTGGGGCCAACGTCCTGACTTTC | CASRDVSSGANVLTF
NA | few | TRBJ2-4 | TRBV19 | TGTGCCAGTAGTCCCGAGACGGGTCGGCTAGCCAAAAACATTCAGTACTTC | CASSPETGRLAKNIQYF
TRBD1 | once | TRBJ2-1 | TRBV6-6 | TGTGCCAGCAGTGCCCCAGGGGGCAGCTCCTACAATGAGCAGTTCTTC | CASSAPGGSSYNEQFF
TRBD1 | NA | TRBJ1-2 | TRBV12-3/TRBV12-4 | TGTGCCAGCAGTTTGGGACAGGGGACCTATGGCTACACCTTC | CASSLGQGTYGYTF
NA | NA | TRBJ1-2 | TRBV4-1 | TGCGCCAGCAGCCAAGAAACGACGGACTATGGCTACACCTTC | CASSQETTDYGYTF
NA | NA | TRBJ2-4 | TRBV29-1 | TGCAGCGCGGACGGTTGGGCCTCTTCCAAAAACATTCAGTACTTC | CSADGWASSKNIQYF
NA | few | TRBJ2-3 | TRBV5-1 | TGCGCCAGCAGCTTGTTAGCAGTACCCACAGATACGCAGTATTTT | CASSLLAVPTDTQYF
TRBD2 | NA | TRBJ2-3 | TRBV4-1 | TGCGCCAGCAGCCAAGGGGGCGGGGGGGTAGAGTATTTT | CASSQGGGGVEYF
TRBD2 | NA | TRBJ2-5 | TRBV20-1 | TGCAGTGCCGTCGGACTAGCGGAGGGAGAACTCCAAGAGACCCAGTACTTC | CSAVGLAEGELQETQYF
NA | NA | TRBJ1-2 | TRBV5-1 | TGCGCCAGCAGCGGATGGGTCGGCAGGGAAAATGGCTACACCTTC | CASSGWVGRENGYTF
NA | few | TRBJ1-2 | TRBV7-8 | TGTGCCAGCACCGACAGCTATGGCTACACCTTC | CASTDSYGYTF
TRBD2 | NA | TRBJ2-1 | TRBV5-1 | TGCGCCAGCAGCCTGAATCCCATAGTAGCGGGAGAGGATCCCTACAATGAGCAGTTCTTC | CASSLNPIVAGEDPYNEQFF
NA | NA | TRBJ2-7 | TRBV15 | TGTGCCACCAGCAGTGATTTTACGGGGGACGGCTCCTACGAGCAGTACTTC | CATSSDFTGDGSYEQYF
TRBD1 | NA | TRBJ2-7 | TRBV6-5 | TGTGCCAGCAGTTGGCCGGGACAGGGCGAGGGCGAGCAGTACTTC | CASSWPGQGEGEQYF
NA | NA | TRBJ2-1 | TRBV5-1 | TGCGCCAGCAGACCAGACAAGGACCCCTACAATGAGCAGTTCTTC | CASRPDKDPYNEQFF
NA | few | TRBJ2-1 | TRBV6-5 | TGTGCCAGCAGTTACGGATTGTACAATGAGCAGTTCTTC | CASSYGLYNEQFF
NA | few | TRBJ2-7 | TRBV12-3/TRBV12-4 | TGTGCCAGCAGTCAGCAGGGAGTTCCTCAGTACTTC | CASSQQGVPQYF
TRBD1 | NA | TRBJ1-1 | TRBV10-3 | TGTGCCATCAGCCGACAGGGATCGAACACTGAAGCTTTCTTT | CAISRQGSNTEAFF
TRBD2 | NA | TRBJ2-2 | TRBV7-3 | TGTGCCAGCAGCCTCTGGCTAGCGGGGGGTCACGGGGAGCTGTTTTTT | CASSLWLAGGHGELFF
NA | NA | TRBJ2-1 | TRBV12-3/TRBV12-4 | TGTGCCAGCAGTCCCTTAACAGAGCAGTTCTTC | CASSPLTEQFF
NA | NA | TRBJ2-4 | TRBV4-1 | TGCGCCAGCAGCCAAGATCCGAGGGGTTTAGCCAAAAACATTCAGTACTTC | CASSQDPRGLAKNIQYF